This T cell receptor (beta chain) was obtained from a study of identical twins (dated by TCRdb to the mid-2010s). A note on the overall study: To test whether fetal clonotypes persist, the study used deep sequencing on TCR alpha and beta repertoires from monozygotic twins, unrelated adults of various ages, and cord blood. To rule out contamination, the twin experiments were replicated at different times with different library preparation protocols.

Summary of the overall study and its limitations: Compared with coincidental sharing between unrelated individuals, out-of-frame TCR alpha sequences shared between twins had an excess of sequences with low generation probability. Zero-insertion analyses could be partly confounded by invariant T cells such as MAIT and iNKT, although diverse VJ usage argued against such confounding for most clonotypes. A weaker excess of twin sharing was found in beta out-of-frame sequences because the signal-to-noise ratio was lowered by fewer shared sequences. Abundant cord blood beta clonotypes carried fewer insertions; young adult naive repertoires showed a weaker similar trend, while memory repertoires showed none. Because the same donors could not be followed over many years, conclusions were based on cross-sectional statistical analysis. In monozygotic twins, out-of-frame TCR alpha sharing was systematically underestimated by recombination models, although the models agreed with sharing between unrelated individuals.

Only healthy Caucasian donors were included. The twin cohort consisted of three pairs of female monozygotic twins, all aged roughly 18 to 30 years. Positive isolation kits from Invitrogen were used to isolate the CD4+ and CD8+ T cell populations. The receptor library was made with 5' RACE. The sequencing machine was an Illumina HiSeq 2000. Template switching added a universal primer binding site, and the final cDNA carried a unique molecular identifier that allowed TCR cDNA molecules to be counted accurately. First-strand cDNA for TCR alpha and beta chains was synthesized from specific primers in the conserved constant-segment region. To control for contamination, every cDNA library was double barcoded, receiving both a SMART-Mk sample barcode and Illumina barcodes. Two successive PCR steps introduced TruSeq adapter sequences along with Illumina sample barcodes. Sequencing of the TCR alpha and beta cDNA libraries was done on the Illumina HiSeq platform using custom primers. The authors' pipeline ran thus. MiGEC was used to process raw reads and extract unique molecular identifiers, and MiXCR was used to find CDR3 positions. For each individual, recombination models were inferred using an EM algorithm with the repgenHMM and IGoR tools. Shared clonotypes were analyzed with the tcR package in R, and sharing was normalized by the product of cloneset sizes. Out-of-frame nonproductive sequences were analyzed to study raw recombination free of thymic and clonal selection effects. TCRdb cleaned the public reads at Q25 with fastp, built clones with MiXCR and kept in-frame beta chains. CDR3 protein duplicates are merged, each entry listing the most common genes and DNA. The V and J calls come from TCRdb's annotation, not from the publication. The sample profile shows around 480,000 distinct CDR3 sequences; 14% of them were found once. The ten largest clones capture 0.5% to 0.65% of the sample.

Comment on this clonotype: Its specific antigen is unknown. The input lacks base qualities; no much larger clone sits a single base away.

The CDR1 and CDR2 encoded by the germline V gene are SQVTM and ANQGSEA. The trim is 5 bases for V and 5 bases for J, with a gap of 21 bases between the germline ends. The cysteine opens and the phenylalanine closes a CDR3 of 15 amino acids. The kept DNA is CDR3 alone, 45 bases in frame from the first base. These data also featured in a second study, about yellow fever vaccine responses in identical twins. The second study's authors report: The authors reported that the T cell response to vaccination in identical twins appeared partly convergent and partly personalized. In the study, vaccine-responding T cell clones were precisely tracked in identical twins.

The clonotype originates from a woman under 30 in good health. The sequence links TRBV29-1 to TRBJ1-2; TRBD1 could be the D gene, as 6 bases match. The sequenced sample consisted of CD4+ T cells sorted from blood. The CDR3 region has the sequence CSVQITGGPGYGYTF. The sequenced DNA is TGCAGCGTTCAAATCACGGGGGGCCCTGGGTATGGCTACACCTTC.